This section outlines one T cell receptor beta chain sequence together with its context. No antigen is known for it. The sample comes from a study of shared clonotypes between healthy human individuals. Study details: Each donor contributed plates that comprised three CD4 naive, three CD4 memory, two CD8 naive and one CD8 memory. General observations from the study: What rarefaction showed was incomplete sorted-subset sequencing despite large depth. Several donors shared 5% to 5.5% of their naive CD4 clonotypes.

The CDR3 runs 15 residues. Germline V gene sequence: CDR1 MNHEY, CDR2 SMNVEV (reference sequence). The ends lost 2 bases at V and 3 bases at J; junction bases unmatched: 6. Terminally differentiated effector memory CD45RA+ cells were excluded from the naive CD8 cells, which were CD45RO-negative and positively selected for CCR7. Source study methods: There were no quality scores in the junction-only immunoSEQ sequences, so filtering differed. Assay used: immunoSEQ multiplex PCR; TCRdb lists only in-frame clones, some missing. From that table come the V and J calls and clone size; the DNA was used to work out D and trimming. The repertoire holds some 800,000 clones, with about 92% as singletons.

The source is a man aged 25 to 40 in good health. The specimen sequenced was naive CD8+ T cells sorted from blood. J is TRBJ2-7 and V is TRBV27; 8 bases align to TRBD2. The CDR3 spells CASSLHGRGFYEQYF. The DNA for the CDR3 is TGTGCCAGCAGTTTACACGGGAGGGGGTTCTACGAGCAGTACTTC.